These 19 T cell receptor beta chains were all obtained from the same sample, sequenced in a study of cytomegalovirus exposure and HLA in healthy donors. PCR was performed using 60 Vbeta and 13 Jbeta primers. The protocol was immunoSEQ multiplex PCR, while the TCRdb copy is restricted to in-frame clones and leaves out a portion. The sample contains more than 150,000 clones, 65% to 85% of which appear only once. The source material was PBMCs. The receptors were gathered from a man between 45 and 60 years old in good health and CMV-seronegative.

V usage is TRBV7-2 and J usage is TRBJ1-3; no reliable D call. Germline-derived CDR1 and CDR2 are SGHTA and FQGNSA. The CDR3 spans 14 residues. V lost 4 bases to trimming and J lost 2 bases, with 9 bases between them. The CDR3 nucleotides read TGTGCCAGCAGCTCCGGGAAACCTGGAAACACCATATATTTT. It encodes CASSSGKPGNTIYF.

CDR3 in amino acids: CASTPPGKETQYF. The CDR3 nucleotides read TGTGCCAGCACCCCCCCAGGGAAAGAGACCCAGTACTTC. V gene TRBV7-9 combines with J gene TRBJ2-5; tentative D call: TRBD1 (5 bases). The CDR3 spans 13 residues. Germline CDR1 is SEHNR and CDR2 is FQNEAQ (reference sequence). The ends were cut back, 7 bases at V and 3 bases at J, with 12 bases in the middle.

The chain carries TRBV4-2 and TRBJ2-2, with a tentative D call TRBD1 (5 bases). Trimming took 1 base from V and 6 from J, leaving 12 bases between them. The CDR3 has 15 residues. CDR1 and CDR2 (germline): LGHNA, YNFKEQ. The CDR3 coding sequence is TGTGCCAGCAGCCAAGGGCCCCCAGGGTCCGGGGAGCTGTTTTTT. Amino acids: CASSQGPPGSGELFF.

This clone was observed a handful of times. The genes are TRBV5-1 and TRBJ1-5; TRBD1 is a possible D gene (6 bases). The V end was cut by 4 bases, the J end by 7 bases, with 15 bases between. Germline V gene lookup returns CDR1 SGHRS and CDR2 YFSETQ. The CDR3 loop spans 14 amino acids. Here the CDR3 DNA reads TGCGCCAGCAGCATAAAGGGGGGGGAACAGCCCCAGCATTTT. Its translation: CASSIKGGEQPQHF. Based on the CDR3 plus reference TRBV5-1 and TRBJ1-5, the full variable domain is KAGVTQTPRYLIKTRGQQVTLSCSPISGHRSVSWYQQTPGQGLQFLFEYFSETQRNKGNFPGRFSGRQFSNSRSEMNVSTLELGDSALYLCASSIKGGEQPQHFGDGTRLSIL.

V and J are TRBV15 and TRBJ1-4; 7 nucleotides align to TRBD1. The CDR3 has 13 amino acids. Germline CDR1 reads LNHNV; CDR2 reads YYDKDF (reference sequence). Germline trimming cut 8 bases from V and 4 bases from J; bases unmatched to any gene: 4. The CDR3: CATLDRNNEKLFF. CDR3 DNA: TGTGCCACCCTGGACAGGAATAATGAAAAACTGTTTTTT.

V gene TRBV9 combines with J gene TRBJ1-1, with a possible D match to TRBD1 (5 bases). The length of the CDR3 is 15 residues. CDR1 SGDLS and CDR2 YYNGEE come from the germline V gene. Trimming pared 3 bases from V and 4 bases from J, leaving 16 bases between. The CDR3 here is CASSGQGPVGTEAFF. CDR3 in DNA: TGTGCCAGCAGCGGCCAGGGCCCCGTGGGCACTGAAGCTTTCTTT. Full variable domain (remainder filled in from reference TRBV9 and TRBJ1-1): DSGVTQTPKHLITATGQRVTLRCSPRSGDLSVYWYQQSLDQGLQFLIQYYNGEERAKGNILERFSAQQFPDLHSELNLSSLELGDSALYFCASSGQGPVGTEAFFGQGTRLTVV.

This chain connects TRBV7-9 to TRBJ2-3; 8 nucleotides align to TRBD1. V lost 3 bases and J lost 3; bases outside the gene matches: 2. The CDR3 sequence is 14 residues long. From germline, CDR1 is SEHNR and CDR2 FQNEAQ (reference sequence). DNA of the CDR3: TGTGCCAGCAGCTTGGACAGGGCTACAGATACGCAGTATTTT. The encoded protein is CASSLDRATDTQYF.

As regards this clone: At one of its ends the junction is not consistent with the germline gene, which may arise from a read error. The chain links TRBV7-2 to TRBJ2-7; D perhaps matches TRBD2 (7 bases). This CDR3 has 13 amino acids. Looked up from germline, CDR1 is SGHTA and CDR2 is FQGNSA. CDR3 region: CASGFTAGAEQHF. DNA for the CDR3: TGTGCCAGCGGATTTACGGCGGGGGCCGAGCAGCACTTC.

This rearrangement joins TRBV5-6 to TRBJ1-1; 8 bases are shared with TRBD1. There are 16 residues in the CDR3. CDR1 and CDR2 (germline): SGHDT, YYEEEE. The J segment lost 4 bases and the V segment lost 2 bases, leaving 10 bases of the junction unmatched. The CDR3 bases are TGTGCCAGCAGCTTTTGGGAGACAGGGGAGGTCACTGAAGCTTTCTTT. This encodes CASSFWETGEVTEAFF.

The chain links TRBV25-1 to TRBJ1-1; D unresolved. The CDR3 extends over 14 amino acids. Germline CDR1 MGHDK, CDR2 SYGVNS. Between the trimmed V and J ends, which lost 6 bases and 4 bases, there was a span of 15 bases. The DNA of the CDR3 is TGTGCCAGCAGCGACCCGGAGCGAAGCACTGAAGCTTTCTTT. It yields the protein CASSDPERSTEAFF.

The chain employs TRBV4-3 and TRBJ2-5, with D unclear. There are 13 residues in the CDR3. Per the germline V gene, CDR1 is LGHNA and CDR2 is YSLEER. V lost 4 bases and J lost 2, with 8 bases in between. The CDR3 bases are TGCGCCAGCAGCCGGAGCCCACAAGAGACCCAGTACTTC. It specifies CASSRSPQETQYF.

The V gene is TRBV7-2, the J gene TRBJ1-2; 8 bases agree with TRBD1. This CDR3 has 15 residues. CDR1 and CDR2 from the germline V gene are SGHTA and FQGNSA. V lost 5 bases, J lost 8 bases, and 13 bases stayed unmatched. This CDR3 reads CASSTYRQGRGGYTF. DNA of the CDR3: TGTGCCAGCAGCACCTATCGACAGGGGCGCGGAGGCTACACCTTC. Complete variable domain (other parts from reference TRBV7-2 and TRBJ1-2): GAGVSQSPSNKVTEKGKDVELRCDPISGHTALYWYRQSLGQGLEFLIYFQGNSAPDKSGLPSDRFSAERTGGSVSTLTIQRTQQEDSAVYLCASSTYRQGRGGYTFGSGTRLTVV.

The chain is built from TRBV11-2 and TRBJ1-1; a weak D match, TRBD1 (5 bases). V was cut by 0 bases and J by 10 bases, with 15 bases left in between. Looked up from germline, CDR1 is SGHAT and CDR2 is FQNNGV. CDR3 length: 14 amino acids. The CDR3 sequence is CASSLEARALAAFF. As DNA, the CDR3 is TGTGCCAGCAGCTTAGAGGCCAGGGCCCTTGCAGCTTTCTTT.

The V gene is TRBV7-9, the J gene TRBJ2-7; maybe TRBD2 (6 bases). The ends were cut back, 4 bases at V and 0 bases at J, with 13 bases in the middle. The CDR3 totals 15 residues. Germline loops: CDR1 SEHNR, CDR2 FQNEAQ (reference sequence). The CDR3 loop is CASSSSAGPSYEQYF. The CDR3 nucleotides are TGTGCCAGCAGCTCTAGCGCCGGGCCCTCCTACGAGCAGTACTTC.

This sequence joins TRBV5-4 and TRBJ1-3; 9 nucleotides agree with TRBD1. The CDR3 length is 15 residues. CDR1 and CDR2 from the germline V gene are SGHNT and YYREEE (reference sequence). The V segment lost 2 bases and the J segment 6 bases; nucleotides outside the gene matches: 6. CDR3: CASSLPGQGTNTIYF. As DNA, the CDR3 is TGTGCCAGCAGCTTACCGGGACAGGGAACAAACACCATATATTTT.

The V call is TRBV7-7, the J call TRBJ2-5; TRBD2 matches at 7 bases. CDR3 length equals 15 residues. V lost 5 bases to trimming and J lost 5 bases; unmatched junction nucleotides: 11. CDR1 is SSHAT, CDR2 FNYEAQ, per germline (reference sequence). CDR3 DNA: TGTGCCAGCAGCCGAAGCGGGACGCCGGGTGAGACCCAGTACTTC. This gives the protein CASSRSGTPGETQYF.

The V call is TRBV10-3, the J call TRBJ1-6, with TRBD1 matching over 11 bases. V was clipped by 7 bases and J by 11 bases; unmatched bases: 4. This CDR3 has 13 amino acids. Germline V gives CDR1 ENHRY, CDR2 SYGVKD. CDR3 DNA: TGTGCCATCAAAGGGACAGGGGGAACACCCCTCCACTTT. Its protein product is CAIKGTGGTPLHF.

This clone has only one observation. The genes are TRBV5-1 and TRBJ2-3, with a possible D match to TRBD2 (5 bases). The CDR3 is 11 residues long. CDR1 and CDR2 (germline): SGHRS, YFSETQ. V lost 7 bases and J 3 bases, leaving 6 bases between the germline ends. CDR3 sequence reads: CASGETDTQYF. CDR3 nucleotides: TGCGCCAGCGGGGAGACAGATACGCAGTATTTT.

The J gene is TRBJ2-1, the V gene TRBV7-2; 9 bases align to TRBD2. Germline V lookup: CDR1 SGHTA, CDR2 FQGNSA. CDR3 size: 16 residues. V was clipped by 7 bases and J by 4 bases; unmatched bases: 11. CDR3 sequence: CASTPPGRGGYNEQFF. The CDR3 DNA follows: TGTGCCAGCACCCCACCTGGGCGGGGGGGTTACAATGAGCAGTTCTTC.